This T cell receptor (beta chain) was found in a study of beta chain features in type 1 diabetes. Across the whole study: On cell yields, gender and age, patients and healthy donors were similar.

Expressed TCRB transcripts were sequenced because the isolated RNA had all been reverse transcribed beforehand. Assay: immunoSEQ multiplex PCR; the TCRdb copy retains only in-frame clones and omits some. The sample contains 300,000 to 400,000 clones, around 9.3% of which appear only once. Study-wide findings and caveats: For type 1 diabetes patients, VDJ junctions showed fewer insertions and more deletions. cDNA-based reads could over-represent cells with high TCR expression. For Type 1 diabetes patients, all four CD4+ subsets carried TCRB CDR3s that were moderately but significantly shorter.

This clone showed up just a few times. The antigen is unknown. The receptor's source is a man aged 30 to 45 with type 1 diabetes. The material sequenced was central memory CD4+ T cells from blood.

Written as DNA, the CDR3 is TGTGCCTGGAACAGGGATCGGTCACCCCTCCACTTT. Translating it yields CAWNRDRSPLHF. The gene calls are TRBV30 and TRBJ1-6; TRBD1 might be the D (6 bases). The CDR3 totals 12 residues. Germline V gene lookup returns CDR1 GTSNPN and CDR2 SVGIG (reference sequence). V gave up 4 bases and J gave up 10 bases, with 11 bases separating them.